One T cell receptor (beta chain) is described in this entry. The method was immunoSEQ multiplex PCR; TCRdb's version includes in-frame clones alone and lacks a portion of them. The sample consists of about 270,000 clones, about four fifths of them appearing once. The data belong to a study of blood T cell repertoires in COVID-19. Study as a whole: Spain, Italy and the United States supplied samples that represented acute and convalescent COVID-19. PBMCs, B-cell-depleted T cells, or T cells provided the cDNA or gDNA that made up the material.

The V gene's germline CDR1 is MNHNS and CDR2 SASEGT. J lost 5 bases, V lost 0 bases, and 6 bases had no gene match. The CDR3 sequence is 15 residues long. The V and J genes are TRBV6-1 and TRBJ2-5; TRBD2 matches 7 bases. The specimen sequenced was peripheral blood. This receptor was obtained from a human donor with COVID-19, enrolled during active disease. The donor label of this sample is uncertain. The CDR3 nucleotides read TGTGCCAGCAGTGAAGCCGGAGGGGAGGGCGAGACCCAGTACTTC. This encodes CASSEAGGEGETQYF.